This entry is about one TCR beta chain. What it binds is not known. Clones were read by immunoSEQ multiplex PCR, and TCRdb kept only the in-frame ones, dropping some. The sample contains more than 85,000 clones, more than 75% of which appear only once. This sample stems from a study of T cell responses to AZD1222 COVID-19 vaccine. Study overall: Second doses were pooled across both intervals (about 4 or about 12 weeks). Study-wide results and caveats: Baseline antibody screening turned up just six seropositive AZD1222 recipients. With two AZD1222 doses given, Spike-specific TCR breadth and depth both rose. Repertoires in all cases were sampled only once the peak T cell response had passed.

Germline V gene data show CDR1 as SNHLY and CDR2 as FYNNEI. The V end lost 8 bases, the J end lost 6 bases, and 14 bases lay between the germline ends. CDR3 size: 12 residues. This clonotype originated in an adult in good health. This chain uses TRBV2 with TRBJ2-7; D gene unclear. Sequencing used peripheral blood, obtained on day 0 of AZD1222 vaccination. The CDR3 region has the DNA TGTGCCAGCGCTTTTGCCCTCGGCGAGCAGTACTTC. It encodes CASAFALGEQYF.